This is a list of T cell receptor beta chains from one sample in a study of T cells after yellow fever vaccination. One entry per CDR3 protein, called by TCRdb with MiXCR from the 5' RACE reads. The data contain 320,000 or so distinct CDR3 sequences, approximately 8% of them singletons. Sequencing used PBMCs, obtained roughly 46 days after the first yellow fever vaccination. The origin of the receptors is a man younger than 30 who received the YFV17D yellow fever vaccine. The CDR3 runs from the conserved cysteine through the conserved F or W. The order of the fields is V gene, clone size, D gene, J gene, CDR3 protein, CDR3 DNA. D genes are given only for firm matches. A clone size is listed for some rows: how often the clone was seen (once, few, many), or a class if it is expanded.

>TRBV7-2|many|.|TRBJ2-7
CASRPPIGEQYF
TGTGCCAGCAGACCGCCCATCGGCGAGCAGTACTTC
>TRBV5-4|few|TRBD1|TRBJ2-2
CASSLGTGRRTGELFF
TGTGCCAGCAGCTTGGGGACAGGGAGGCGCACCGGGGAGCTGTTTTTT
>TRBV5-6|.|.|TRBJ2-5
CASSFDREGVQETQYF
TGTGCCAGCAGCTTCGACCGTGAGGGGGTCCAAGAGACCCAGTACTTC
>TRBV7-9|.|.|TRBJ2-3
CASSSQSDTQYF
TGTGCCAGCAGCTCCCAATCAGATACGCAGTATTTT
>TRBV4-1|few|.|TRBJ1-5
CASSHPQGSQPQHF
TGCGCCAGCAGCCATCCACAGGGCTCCCAGCCCCAGCATTTT
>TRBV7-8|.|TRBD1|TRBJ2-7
CASSLEGQGAYEQYF
TGTGCCAGCAGCTTAGAAGGACAGGGGGCCTACGAGCAGTACTTC
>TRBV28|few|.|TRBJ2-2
CASSLGRTNTGELFF
TGTGCCAGCAGTTTAGGCAGGACGAACACCGGGGAGCTGTTTTTT
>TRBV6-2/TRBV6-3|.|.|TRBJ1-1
CASISRTWGTEAFF
TGTGCCAGCATTTCGAGGACTTGGGGCACTGAAGCTTTCTTT
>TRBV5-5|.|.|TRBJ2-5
CASSPSRGPSGTRETQYF
TGTGCCAGCTCGCCATCCCGGGGGCCTAGCGGCACCAGGGAGACCCAGTACTTC
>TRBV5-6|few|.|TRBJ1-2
CASSPPRGQMNYGYTF
TGTGCCAGCAGCCCGCCACGTGGACAGATGAACTATGGCTACACCTTC
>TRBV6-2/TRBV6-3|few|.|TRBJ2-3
CASSYYQGKWYF
TGTGCCAGCAGTTACTACCAGGGAAAGTGGTATTTT
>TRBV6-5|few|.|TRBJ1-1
CASSYDNGGGEAFF
TGTGCCAGCAGTTACGATAATGGAGGGGGTGAGGCTTTCTTT
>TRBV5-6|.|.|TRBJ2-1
CASSWNGPEQFF
TGTGCCAGCAGCTGGAACGGGCCCGAGCAGTTCTTC
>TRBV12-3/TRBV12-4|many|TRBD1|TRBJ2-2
CASRTGTVNTGELFF
TGTGCCAGCAGGACCGGGACAGTGAACACCGGGGAGCTGTTTTTT
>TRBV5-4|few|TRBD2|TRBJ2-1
CASSPGRTSGGARFF
TGTGCCAGCAGCCCCGGTAGGACTAGCGGGGGCGCCAGGTTCTTC
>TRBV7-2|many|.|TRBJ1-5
CASSLSGGQPQHF
TGTGCCAGCAGCTTATCCGGGGGTCAGCCCCAGCATTTT
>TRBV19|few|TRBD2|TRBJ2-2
CASSRAGGGNTGELFF
TGTGCCAGTAGCCGGGCGGGAGGTGGGAACACCGGGGAGCTGTTTTTT
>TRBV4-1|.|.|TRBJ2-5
CASSQGRGSQETQYF
TGCGCCAGCAGCCAAGGACGAGGCTCCCAAGAGACCCAGTACTTC
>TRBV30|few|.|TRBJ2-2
CARSWGEGDTGELFF
TGTGCCCGGAGCTGGGGGGAAGGGGACACCGGGGAGCTGTTTTTT
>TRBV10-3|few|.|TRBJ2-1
CATSDPTNGEQFF
TGTGCCACCTCCGACCCTACAAATGGAGAGCAGTTCTTC
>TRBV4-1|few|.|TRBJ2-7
CASSQDRRQGIYEQYF
TGCGCCAGCAGCCAAGATCGTAGGCAGGGGATCTACGAGCAGTACTTC
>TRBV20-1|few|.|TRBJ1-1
CSAAQRAGVEAFF
TGCAGTGCCGCCCAACGGGCAGGGGTTGAAGCTTTCTTT
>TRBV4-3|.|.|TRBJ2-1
CASSQDLSAGNEQFF
TGCGCCAGCAGCCAAGATCTCAGCGCTGGCAATGAGCAGTTCTTC
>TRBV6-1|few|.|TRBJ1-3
CATSEFSGNTIYF
TGTGCCACTTCTGAGTTCTCTGGAAACACCATATATTTT
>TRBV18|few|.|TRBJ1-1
CASSTASILTEAFF
TGTGCCAGCTCAACGGCAAGTATCCTCACTGAAGCTTTCTTT
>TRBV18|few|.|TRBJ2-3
CASTPPGGYTDTQYF
TGTGCCAGCACCCCCCCCGGAGGGTACACAGATACGCAGTATTTT
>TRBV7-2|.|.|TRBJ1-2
CASSLTVSNYGYTF
TGTGCCAGCAGCTTAACAGTTTCGAACTATGGCTACACCTTC
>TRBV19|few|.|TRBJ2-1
CASTQPEGTYNEQFF
TGTGCCAGTACTCAACCAGAGGGAACCTACAATGAGCAGTTCTTC
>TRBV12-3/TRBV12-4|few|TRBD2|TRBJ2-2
CASSPRLAGGKPNTGELFF
TGTGCCAGCAGCCCCCGACTAGCGGGGGGGAAACCGAACACCGGGGAGCTGTTTTTT
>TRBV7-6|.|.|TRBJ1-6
CASSLADSNSPLHF
TGTGCCAGCAGCTTAGCGGATTCTAATTCACCCCTCCACTTT
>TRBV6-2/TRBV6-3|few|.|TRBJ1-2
CASSDEGSGGYTF
TGTGCCAGCAGCGACGAAGGGTCCGGTGGCTACACCTTC
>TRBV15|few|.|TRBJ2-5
CATSRDRAAYRETQYF
TGTGCCACCAGCAGAGACCGGGCGGCATATCGAGAGACCCAGTACTTC
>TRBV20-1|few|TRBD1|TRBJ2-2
CSARQGAGTGELFF
TGCAGTGCTAGACAGGGGGCAGGCACCGGGGAGCTGTTTTTT
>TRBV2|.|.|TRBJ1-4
CASSERGRGEKLFF
TGTGCCAGCAGTGAAAGGGGGAGAGGTGAAAAACTGTTTTTT
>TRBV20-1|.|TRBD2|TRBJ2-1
CSARDRLGGGSYNEQFF
TGCAGTGCTAGAGATCGATTAGGCGGGGGTTCCTACAATGAGCAGTTCTTC
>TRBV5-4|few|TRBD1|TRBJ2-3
CASSLGGQVSDTQYF
TGTGCCAGCAGCTTGGGGGGACAGGTCTCAGATACGCAGTATTTT
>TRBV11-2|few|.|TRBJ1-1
CASSLQGMGTEAFF
TGTGCCAGCAGCCTCCAGGGGATGGGGACTGAAGCTTTCTTT
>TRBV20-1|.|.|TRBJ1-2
CSAKRTEAYGYTF
TGCAGTGCAAAAAGGACGGAGGCCTATGGCTACACCTTC
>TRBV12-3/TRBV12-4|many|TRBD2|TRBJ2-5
CASSPLAGGTRDTQYF
TGTGCCAGCAGTCCGCTAGCGGGGGGGACAAGAGACACCCAGTACTTC
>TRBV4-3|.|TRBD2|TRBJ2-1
CASSQVPGGAYNEQFF
TGCGCCAGCAGCCAAGTTCCGGGGGGGGCCTACAATGAGCAGTTCTTC
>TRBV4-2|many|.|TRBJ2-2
CASSQDPRGRYTGELFF
TGTGCCAGCAGCCAAGATCCAAGGGGACGGTACACCGGGGAGCTGTTTTTT
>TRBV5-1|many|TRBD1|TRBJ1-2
CASSLGVQGAGYTF
TGCGCCAGCAGCTTGGGTGTCCAGGGGGCTGGCTACACCTTC
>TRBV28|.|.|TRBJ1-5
CASSLRQAYLNQPQHF
TGTGCCAGCAGTTTACGGCAGGCCTACCTCAATCAGCCCCAGCATTTT
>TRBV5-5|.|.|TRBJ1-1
CASSLIGPNTEAFF
TGTGCCAGCAGCTTGATAGGGCCGAACACTGAAGCTTTCTTT
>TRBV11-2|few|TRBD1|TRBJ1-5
CASSAGTGALYSNQPQHF
TGTGCCAGCAGCGCCGGGACAGGGGCCCTTTATAGCAATCAGCCCCAGCATTTT
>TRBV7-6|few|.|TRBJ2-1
CASSRMTGITYNEQFF
TGTGCCAGCAGTCGTATGACAGGAATTACCTACAATGAGCAGTTCTTC
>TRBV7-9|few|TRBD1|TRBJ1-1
CASSPGGGQSTEAFF
TGTGCCAGCAGCCCAGGGGGGGGCCAGAGCACTGAAGCTTTCTTT
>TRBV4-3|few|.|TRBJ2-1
CASSQEALMGEQFF
TGCGCCAGCAGCCAAGAAGCCCTCATGGGTGAGCAGTTCTTC
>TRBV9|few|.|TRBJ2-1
CASSVGLGTYNEQFF
TGTGCCAGCAGCGTGGGACTGGGAACCTACAATGAGCAGTTCTTC